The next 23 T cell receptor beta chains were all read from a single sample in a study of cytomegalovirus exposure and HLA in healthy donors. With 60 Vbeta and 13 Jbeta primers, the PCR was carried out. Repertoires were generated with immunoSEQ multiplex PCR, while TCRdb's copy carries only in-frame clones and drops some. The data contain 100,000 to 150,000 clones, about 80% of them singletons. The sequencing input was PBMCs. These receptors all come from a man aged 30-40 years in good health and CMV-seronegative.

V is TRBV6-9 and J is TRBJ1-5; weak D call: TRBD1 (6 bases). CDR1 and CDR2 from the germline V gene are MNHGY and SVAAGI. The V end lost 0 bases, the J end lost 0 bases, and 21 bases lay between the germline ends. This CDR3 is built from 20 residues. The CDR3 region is CASSYSWDTECRNSNQPQHF. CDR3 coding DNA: TGTGCCAGCAGTTATTCGTGGGACACAGAATGTAGAAATAGCAATCAGCCCCAGCATTTT.

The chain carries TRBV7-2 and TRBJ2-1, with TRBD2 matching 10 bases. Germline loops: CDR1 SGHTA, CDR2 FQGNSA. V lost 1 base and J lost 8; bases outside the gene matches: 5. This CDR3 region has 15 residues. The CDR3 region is CASSLEGSGRYEQFF. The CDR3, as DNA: TGTGCCAGCAGCTTAGAGGGTAGCGGGAGGTATGAGCAGTTCTTC. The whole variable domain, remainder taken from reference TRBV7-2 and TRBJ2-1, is GAGVSQSPSNKVTEKGKDVELRCDPISGHTALYWYRQSLGQGLEFLIYFQGNSAPDKSGLPSDRFSAERTGGSVSTLTIQRTQQEDSAVYLCASSLEGSGRYEQFFGPGTRLTVL.

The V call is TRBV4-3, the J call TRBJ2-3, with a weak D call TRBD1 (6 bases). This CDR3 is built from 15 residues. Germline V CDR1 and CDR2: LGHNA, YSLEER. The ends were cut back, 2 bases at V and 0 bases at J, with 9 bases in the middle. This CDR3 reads CASSQMTGSTDTQYF. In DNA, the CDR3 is TGCGCCAGCAGCCAAATGACAGGTAGCACAGATACGCAGTATTTT.

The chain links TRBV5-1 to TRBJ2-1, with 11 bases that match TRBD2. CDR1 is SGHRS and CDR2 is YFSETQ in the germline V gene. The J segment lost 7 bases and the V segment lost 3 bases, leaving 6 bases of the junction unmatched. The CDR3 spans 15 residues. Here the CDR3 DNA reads TGCGCCAGCAGCTGGTGGGGACTAGCGGCTAATGAGCAGTTCTTC. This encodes CASSWWGLAANEQFF.

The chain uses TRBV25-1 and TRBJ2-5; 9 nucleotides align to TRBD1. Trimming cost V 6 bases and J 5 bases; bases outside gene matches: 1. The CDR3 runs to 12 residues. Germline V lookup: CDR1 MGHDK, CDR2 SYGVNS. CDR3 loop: CASRQGAETQYF. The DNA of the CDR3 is TGTGCCAGCAGACAGGGGGCCGAGACCCAGTACTTC.

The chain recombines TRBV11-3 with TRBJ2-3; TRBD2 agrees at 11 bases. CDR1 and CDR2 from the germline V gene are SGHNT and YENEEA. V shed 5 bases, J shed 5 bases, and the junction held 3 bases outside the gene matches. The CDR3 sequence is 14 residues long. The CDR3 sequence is CASSIAGGQDTQYF. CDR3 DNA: TGTGCCAGCAGCATAGCGGGGGGGCAAGATACGCAGTATTTT.

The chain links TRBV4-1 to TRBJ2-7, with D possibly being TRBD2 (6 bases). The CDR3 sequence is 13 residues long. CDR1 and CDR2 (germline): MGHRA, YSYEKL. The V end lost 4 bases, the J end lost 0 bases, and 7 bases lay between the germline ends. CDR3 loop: CASSPGDSYEQYF. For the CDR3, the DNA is TGCGCCAGCAGCCCGGGGGACTCCTACGAGCAGTACTTC.

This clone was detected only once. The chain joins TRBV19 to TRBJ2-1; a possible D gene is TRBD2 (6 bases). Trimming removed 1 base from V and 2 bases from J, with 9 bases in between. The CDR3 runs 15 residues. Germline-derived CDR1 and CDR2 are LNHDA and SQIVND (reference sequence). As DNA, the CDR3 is TGTGCCAGTAGTATAGCGGCTAGCGCCTACAATGAGCAGTTCTTC. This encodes CASSIAASAYNEQFF.

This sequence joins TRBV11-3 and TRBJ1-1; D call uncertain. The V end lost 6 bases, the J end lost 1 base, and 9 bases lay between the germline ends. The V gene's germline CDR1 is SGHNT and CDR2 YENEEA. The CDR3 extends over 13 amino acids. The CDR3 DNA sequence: TGTGCCAGCAGGCAGAGGGCGAACACTGAAGCTTTCTTT. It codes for CASRQRANTEAFF.

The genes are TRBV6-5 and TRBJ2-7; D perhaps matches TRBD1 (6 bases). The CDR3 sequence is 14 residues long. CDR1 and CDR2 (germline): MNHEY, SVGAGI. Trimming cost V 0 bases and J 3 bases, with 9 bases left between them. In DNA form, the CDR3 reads TGTGCCAGCAGTTACTCCAGGGACAACTACGAGCAGTACTTC. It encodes CASSYSRDNYEQYF.

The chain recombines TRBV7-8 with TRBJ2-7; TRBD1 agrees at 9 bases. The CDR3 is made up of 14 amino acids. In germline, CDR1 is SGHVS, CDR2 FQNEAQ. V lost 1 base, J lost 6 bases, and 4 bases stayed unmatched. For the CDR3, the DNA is TGTGCCAGCAGCTTAGGGGACAGGGTGAGCGAGCAGTACTTC. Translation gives CASSLGDRVSEQYF.

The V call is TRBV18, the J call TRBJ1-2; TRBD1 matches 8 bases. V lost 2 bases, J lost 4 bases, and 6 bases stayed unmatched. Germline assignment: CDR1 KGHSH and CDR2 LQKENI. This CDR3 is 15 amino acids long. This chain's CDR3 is CASSPGSGGVYGYTF. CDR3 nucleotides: TGTGCCAGCTCACCAGGGTCAGGGGGCGTCTATGGCTACACCTTC.

The CDR3 DNA reads as TGCGCCAGCAGTGTAGCTGGAGAGACCCAGTACTTC. Encoded protein: CASSVAGETQYF. The chain couples TRBV10-2 to TRBJ2-5; D ambiguous. Germline V gene sequence: CDR1 WSHSY, CDR2 SAAADI. The CDR3 is 12 amino acids. Trimming stripped 4 bases from V and 4 bases from J, with 7 bases between.

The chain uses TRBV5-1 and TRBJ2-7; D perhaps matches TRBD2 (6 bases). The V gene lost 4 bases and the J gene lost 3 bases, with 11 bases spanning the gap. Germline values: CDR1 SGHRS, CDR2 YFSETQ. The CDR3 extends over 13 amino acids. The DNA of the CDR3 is TGCGCCAGCAGCGGGGACTGGGACTACGAGCAGTACTTC. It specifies CASSGDWDYEQYF. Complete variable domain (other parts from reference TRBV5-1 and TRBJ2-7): KAGVTQTPRYLIKTRGQQVTLSCSPISGHRSVSWYQQTPGQGLQFLFEYFSETQRNKGNFPGRFSGRQFSNSRSEMNVSTLELGDSALYLCASSGDWDYEQYFGPGTRLTVT.

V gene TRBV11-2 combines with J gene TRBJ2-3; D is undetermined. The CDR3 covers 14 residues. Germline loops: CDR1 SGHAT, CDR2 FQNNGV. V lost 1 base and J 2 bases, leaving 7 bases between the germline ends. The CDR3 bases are TGTGCCAGCAGCTTAGCCAGAATCACAGATACGCAGTATTTT. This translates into CASSLARITDTQYF. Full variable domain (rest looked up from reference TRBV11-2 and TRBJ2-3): EAGVAQSPRYKIIEKRQSVAFWCNPISGHATLYWYQQILGQGPKLLIQFQNNGVVDDSQLPKDRFSAERLKGVDSTLKIQPAKLEDSAVYLCASSLARITDTQYFGPGTRLTVL.

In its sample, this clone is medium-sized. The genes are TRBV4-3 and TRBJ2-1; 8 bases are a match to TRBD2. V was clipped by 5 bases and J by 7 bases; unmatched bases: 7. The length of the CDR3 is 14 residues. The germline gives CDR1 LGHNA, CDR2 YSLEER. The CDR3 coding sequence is TGCGCCAGCAGCTTTTCGTCGGGGGGGAATGAGCAGTTCTTC. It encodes CASSFSSGGNEQFF.

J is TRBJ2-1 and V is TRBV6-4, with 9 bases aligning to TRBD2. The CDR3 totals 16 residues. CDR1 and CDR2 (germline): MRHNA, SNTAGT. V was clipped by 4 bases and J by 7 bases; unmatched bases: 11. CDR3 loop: CASSGPGPSGKNEQFF. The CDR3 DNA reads TGTGCCAGCAGTGGACCGGGCCCTAGCGGGAAGAATGAGCAGTTCTTC.

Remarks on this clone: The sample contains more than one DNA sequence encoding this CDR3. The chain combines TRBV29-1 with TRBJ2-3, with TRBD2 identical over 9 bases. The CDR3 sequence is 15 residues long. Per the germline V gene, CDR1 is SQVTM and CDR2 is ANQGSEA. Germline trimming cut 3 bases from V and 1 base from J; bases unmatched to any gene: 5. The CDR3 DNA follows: TGCAGCGTTGAGCGGGAGGGACGAGGCACAGATACGCAGTATTTT. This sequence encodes CSVEREGRGTDTQYF.

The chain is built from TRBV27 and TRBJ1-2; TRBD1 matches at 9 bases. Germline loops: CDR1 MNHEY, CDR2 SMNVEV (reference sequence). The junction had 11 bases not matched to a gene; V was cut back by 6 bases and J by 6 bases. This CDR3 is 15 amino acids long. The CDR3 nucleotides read TGTGCCAGCAGGCCTGAGGGACAGGGCTCCAATGGCTACACCTTC. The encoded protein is CASRPEGQGSNGYTF.

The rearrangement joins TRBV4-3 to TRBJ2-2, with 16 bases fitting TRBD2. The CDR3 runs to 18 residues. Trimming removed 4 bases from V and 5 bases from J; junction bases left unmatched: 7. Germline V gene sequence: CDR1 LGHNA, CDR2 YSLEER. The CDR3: CASSLSGTSGGATGELFF. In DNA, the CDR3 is TGCGCCAGCAGCCTCTCTGGGACTAGCGGGGGGGCAACCGGGGAGCTGTTTTTT.

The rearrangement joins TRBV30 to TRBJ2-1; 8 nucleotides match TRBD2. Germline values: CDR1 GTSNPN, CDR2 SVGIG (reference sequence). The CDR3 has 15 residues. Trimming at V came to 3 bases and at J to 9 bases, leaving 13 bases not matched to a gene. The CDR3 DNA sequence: TGTGCCTGGAGGACGTACAGCGGGAGTTTTAGTGAGCAGTTCTTC. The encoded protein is CAWRTYSGSFSEQFF.

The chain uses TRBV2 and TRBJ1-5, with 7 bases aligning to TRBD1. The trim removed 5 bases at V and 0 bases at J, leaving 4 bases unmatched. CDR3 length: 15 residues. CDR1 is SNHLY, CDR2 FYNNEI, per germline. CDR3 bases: TGTGCCAGCAGTACAGGGGCGTATAGCAATCAGCCCCAGCATTTT. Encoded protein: CASSTGAYSNQPQHF.

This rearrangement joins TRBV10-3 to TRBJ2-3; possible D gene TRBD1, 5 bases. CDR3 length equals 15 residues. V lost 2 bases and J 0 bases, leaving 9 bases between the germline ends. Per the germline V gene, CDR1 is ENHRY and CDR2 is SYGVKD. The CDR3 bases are TGTGCCATCAGTGAGGACAGCCCTAGCACAGATACGCAGTATTTT. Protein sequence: CAISEDSPSTDTQYF.